This TCR beta chain was sequenced during a study of blood T cell repertoires in COVID-19. Study context: Acute-phase and convalescent COVID-19 samples originated in the United States, Italy and Spain. Sample material is recorded as cDNA or gDNA derived from T cells, B-cell-depleted T cells, or PBMCs.

Trimming removed 1 base at V and 9 bases at J, with 16 bases between. CDR1 is SGHTA, CDR2 FQGNSA, per germline. The CDR3 length is 16 residues. In the original processing: Scientists estimated how many nucleated cells there were by amplifying reference gene primers. Profiling relied on immunoSEQ multiplex PCR, and the TCRdb table lists in-frame clones only, not all of them. Clonal size and the V and J genes are those of that table, whereas D and trimming came from the DNA. This table holds 63,000 or so clones, 80% to 90% found once. This clonotype originated in a human donor in a cohort sampled during active COVID-19. This rearrangement joins TRBV7-2 to TRBJ1-6, with D perhaps TRBD1 (6 bases). Sequenced sample: peripheral blood. CDR3 DNA sequence: TGTGCCAGCAGCTTAGAAGCCGACCGCAGGGGTTCACCCCTCCACTTT. Protein sequence: CASSLEADRRGSPLHF.